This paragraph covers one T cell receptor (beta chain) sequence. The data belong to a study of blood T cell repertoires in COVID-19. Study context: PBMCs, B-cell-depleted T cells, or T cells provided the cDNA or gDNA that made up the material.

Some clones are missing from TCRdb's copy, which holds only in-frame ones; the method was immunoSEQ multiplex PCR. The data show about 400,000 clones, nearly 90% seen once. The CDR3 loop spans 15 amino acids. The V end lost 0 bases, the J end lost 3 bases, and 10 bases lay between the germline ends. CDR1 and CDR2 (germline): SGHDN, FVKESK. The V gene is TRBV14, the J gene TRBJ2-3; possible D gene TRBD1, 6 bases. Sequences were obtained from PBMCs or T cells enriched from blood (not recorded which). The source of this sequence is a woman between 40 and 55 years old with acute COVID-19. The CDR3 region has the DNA TGTGCCAGCAGCCAAGAAGGGACACCTACAGATACGCAGTATTTT. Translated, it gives CASSQEGTPTDTQYF.